The next 32 T cell receptor beta chains were all read from a single sample in a study of cytomegalovirus exposure and HLA in healthy donors (dated by TCRdb to about 2017). Receptor libraries were prepared by the immunoSEQ multiplex PCR assay. For the multiplex PCR, a mixture combining 60 forward primers for TCR Vbeta segments and 13 reverse primers for TCR Jbeta segments was used. The table comes from immuneACCESS by way of TCRdb, which keeps in-frame sequences with V and J called. Part of the clones is missing from these tables; in studies checked, under half for an unresolved V gene and the rest for unknown reasons. The sample's own table lists 100,000 to 150,000 clones. The ten largest clones take up roughly 2.5% of the sample. Source material: PBMCs. The origin of the receptors is a man aged 25-40 years in good health and CMV-seronegative.

V usage is TRBV30 and J usage is TRBJ2-7, with 9 bases that match TRBD1. Germline trimming cut 0 bases from V and 4 bases from J; bases unmatched to any gene: 4. The V gene's germline CDR1 is GTSNPN and CDR2 SVGIG (reference sequence). There are 14 residues in the CDR3. CDR3 bases: TGTGCCTGGAGTGTGGGCGGGACAGGGTACGAGCAGTACTTC. Its translation: CAWSVGGTGYEQYF.

V is TRBV28 and J is TRBJ1-1; maybe TRBD1 (5 bases). The CDR3 sequence is 15 residues long. The V end lost 7 bases, the J end lost 0 bases, and 15 bases lay between the germline ends. Germline CDR1 is MDHEN and CDR2 is SYDVKM. CDR3 amino acids: CASIPSTALNTEAFF. Here the CDR3 DNA reads TGTGCCAGCATCCCTTCGACAGCTCTGAACACTGAAGCTTTCTTT.

The CDR3 sequence is CASSSKLKSSYNEQFF. CDR3 bases: TGTGCCAGCAGTTCAAAGCTTAAAAGCTCCTACAATGAGCAGTTCTTC. This chain connects TRBV28 to TRBJ2-1; no clear D gene. The germline CDR1 and CDR2 sequences are MDHEN and SYDVKM. Trimming removed 4 bases at V and 0 bases at J, with 13 bases between. This CDR3 has 16 residues. Full variable domain (outside the CDR3, taken from reference TRBV28 and TRBJ2-1): DVKVTQSSRYLVKRTGEKVFLECVQDMDHENMFWYRQDPGLGLRLIYFSYDVKMKEKGDIPEGYSVSREKKERFSLILESASTNQTSMYLCASSSKLKSSYNEQFFGPGTRLTVL.

J is TRBJ2-3 and V is TRBV10-3; possible D gene TRBD2, 5 bases. This CDR3 is 11 amino acids long. V was clipped by 10 bases and J by 4 bases, with 9 bases between them. CDR1 ENHRY and CDR2 SYGVKD come from the germline V gene. The CDR3 protein is CATSEADTQYF. The CDR3 DNA sequence: TGTGCCACCTCGGAGGCAGATACGCAGTATTTT.

The V call is TRBV18, the J call TRBJ2-5; D is ambiguous. The CDR3 has 13 amino acids. Germline V gene lookup returns CDR1 KGHSH and CDR2 LQKENI. V was cut by 6 bases and J by 3 bases, with 11 bases left in between. In DNA, the CDR3 is TGTGCCAGCTCCCCAAGAGAGAAAGAGACCCAGTACTTC. Translation gives CASSPREKETQYF.

The chain has TRBV30 and TRBJ2-1, with D possibly being TRBD2 (5 bases). The V and J ends lost 0 bases and 9 bases respectively, with 15 bases between them. The CDR3 loop spans 14 amino acids. Germline lookup yields CDR1 GTSNPN and CDR2 SVGIG (reference sequence). CDR3: CAWSVGRSGGEQFF. The CDR3 nucleotides are TGTGCCTGGAGTGTAGGGCGGAGTGGAGGTGAGCAGTTCTTC.

The rearrangement joins TRBV5-8 to TRBJ2-1, with D unclear. V was clipped by 5 bases and J by 7 bases, with 10 bases between them. The CDR3 runs to 12 residues. The germline V gene has CDR1 SGHTS and CDR2 YDEGEE. The CDR3: CASSFAGNEQFF. CDR3 nucleotide sequence: TGTGCCAGCAGTTTTGCCGGGAATGAGCAGTTCTTC.

The V and J genes are TRBV9 and TRBJ2-1; D uncertain. V lost 2 bases, J lost 5 bases, and 5 bases lay in between. The CDR3 consists of 12 residues. From germline, CDR1 is SGDLS and CDR2 YYNGEE. CDR3 sequence reads: CASSVSDNEQFF. The CDR3 bases are TGTGCCAGCAGCGTTTCCGACAATGAGCAGTTCTTC.

The chain is built from TRBV9 and TRBJ2-1, with 9 bases aligning to TRBD2. The germline V gene has CDR1 SGDLS and CDR2 YYNGEE. This CDR3 is 17 amino acids long. The V and J ends lost 4 bases and 7 bases, in that order; junction bases with no gene match: 15. CDR3 nucleotides: TGTGCCAGCAGCTACAGCAGGACTAGCGAAACGAATAATGAGCAGTTCTTC. This gives the protein CASSYSRTSETNNEQFF.

The chain uses TRBV4-1 and TRBJ2-1; D gene ambiguous. This CDR3 is 13 amino acids long. Per the germline V gene, CDR1 is MGHRA and CDR2 is YSYEKL. Trimming took 0 bases from V and 10 from J, leaving 10 bases between them. CDR3 sequence: CASSQDGSWEQFF. As DNA, the CDR3 is TGCGCCAGCAGCCAAGATGGCTCCTGGGAGCAGTTCTTC.

The chain uses TRBV30 and TRBJ1-2; D possibly corresponds to TRBD1 (6 bases). In germline, CDR1 is GTSNPN, CDR2 SVGIG (reference sequence). This CDR3 region has 13 residues. V was pared by 2 bases and J by 8 bases, with 15 bases between. For the CDR3, the DNA is TGTGCCTGGAGTTTCCCAGGGGTAGGAGGCTACACCTTC. Its protein product is CAWSFPGVGGYTF.

This chain uses TRBV7-9 with TRBJ2-7, with 7 bases matching TRBD2. The CDR3 length is 13 residues. The junction had 11 bases not matched to a gene; V was cut back by 11 bases and J by 4 bases. The germline CDR1 and CDR2 sequences are SEHNR and FQNEAQ (reference sequence). The CDR3 DNA reads as TGTGCCGCCGTCGGGGGGAGAACTTACGAGCAGTACTTC. As protein: CAAVGGRTYEQYF.

The chain recombines TRBV13 with TRBJ1-2; a weak D match, TRBD1 (6 bases). Germline V gene sequence: CDR1 PRHDT, CDR2 FYEKMQ (reference sequence). The CDR3 length is 15 residues. The germline V and J ends were trimmed by 5 bases and 4 bases, with 17 bases remaining between them. CDR3 loop: CASSGISQGPYGYTF. The CDR3, as DNA: TGTGCCAGCAGCGGTATCTCACAGGGACCCTATGGCTACACCTTC.

The gene calls are TRBV6-5 and TRBJ1-1, with a weak D call TRBD1 (5 bases). Per the germline V gene, CDR1 is MNHEY and CDR2 is SVGAGI. This CDR3 contains 12 residues. The ends were cut back, 3 bases at V and 9 bases at J, with 11 bases in the middle. The CDR3 here is CASSYMGGKAFF. The CDR3 coding sequence is TGTGCCAGCAGTTATATGGGGGGAAAAGCTTTCTTT.

The chain recombines TRBV19 with TRBJ2-1, with TRBD2 identical over 8 bases. Germline V gene data show CDR1 as LNHDA and CDR2 as SQIVND (reference sequence). Trimming removed 3 bases from V and 8 bases from J; junction bases left unmatched: 9. The CDR3 runs to 15 residues. The CDR3 DNA follows: TGTGCCAGTAGTATTTCAAGCGGGAGTCGCGATGAGCAGTTCTTC. This translates into CASSISSGSRDEQFF.

The J gene is TRBJ1-5, the V gene TRBV6-1; D remains ambiguous. The V gene's germline CDR1 is MNHNS and CDR2 SASEGT. The V gene lost 8 bases and the J gene lost 5 bases, with 13 bases spanning the gap. The CDR3 length is 13 residues. Here the CDR3 DNA reads TGTGCCAGCCATACAGACACGTATCAGCCCCAGCATTTT. As protein: CASHTDTYQPQHF.

J is TRBJ1-2 and V is TRBV16; TRBD1 aligns across 7 bases. CDR1 and CDR2 (germline): KGHSY, FQNENV. With V trimmed by 2 bases and J by 2 bases, 8 bases remained unmatched. This CDR3 comprises 16 residues. DNA for the CDR3: TGTGCCAGCAGCCAAGCGGTCGACAGGGTAAACTATGGCTACACCTTC. Its protein is CASSQAVDRVNYGYTF.

The V and J genes are TRBV5-1 and TRBJ1-4, with D hard to call. Trimming took off 3 bases at V and 5 bases at J, with 14 bases between the two ends. The CDR3 has 15 residues. CDR1 is SGHRS, CDR2 YFSETQ, per germline. The DNA for the CDR3 is TGCGCCAGCAGCTACGGGGAGGGCCCCAATGAAAAACTGTTTTTT. This encodes CASSYGEGPNEKLFF.

The chain has TRBV19 and TRBJ1-2, with D maybe TRBD1 (5 bases). V lost 10 bases and J 4 bases, leaving 13 bases between the germline ends. Germline lookup yields CDR1 LNHDA and CDR2 SQIVND (reference sequence). This CDR3 contains 12 residues. CDR3 sequence: CATRVPPYGYTF. For the CDR3, the DNA is TGTGCCACCAGGGTCCCTCCCTATGGCTACACCTTC.

Comments on this clone: One end of the junction does not line up with germline, which may come from a read error. This chain connects TRBV6-5 to TRBJ2-1; TRBD1 aligns across 9 bases. Germline CDR1 reads MNHEY; CDR2 reads SVGAGI. The CDR3 runs to 16 residues. In DNA, the CDR3 is TGTGCCAGCAGTTACCAACAGGGGGCCTCCCACAATGAGCAGTTCTTC. This gives the protein CASSYQQGASHNEQFF.

The chain carries TRBV18 and TRBJ1-4, with D perhaps TRBD1 (5 bases). Germline V gives CDR1 KGHSH, CDR2 LQKENI. The V and J ends lost 4 bases and 6 bases respectively, with 12 bases between them. CDR3 length equals 14 residues. The CDR3 region is CASSQGRDYEKLFF. The CDR3 bases are TGTGCCAGCTCACAGGGACGGGACTATGAAAAACTGTTTTTT. Filled out from reference TRBV18 and TRBJ1-4, the complete variable domain reads NAGVMQNPRHLVRRRGQEARLRCSPMKGHSHVYWYRQLPEEGLKFMVYLQKENIIDESGMPKERFSAEFPKEGPSILRIQQVVRGDSAAYFCASSQGRDYEKLFFGSGTQLSVL.

The chain employs TRBV19 and TRBJ2-5; D might be TRBD1 (5 bases). The germline CDR1 and CDR2 sequences are LNHDA and SQIVND (reference sequence). V was cut by 3 bases and J by 5 bases, with 10 bases left in between. CDR3 length: 13 residues. The CDR3 sequence is CASSILAGETQYF. The CDR3 DNA is TGTGCCAGTAGTATTTTGGCAGGGGAGACCCAGTACTTC.

V and J are TRBV14 and TRBJ1-2; D is possibly TRBD1 (5 bases). Trimming removed 4 bases at V and 5 bases at J, with 26 bases between. CDR1 and CDR2 (germline): SGHDN, FVKESK. The CDR3 is made up of 18 amino acids. CDR3 bases: TGTGCCAGCAGCCTTGGGGCGGGGGTGGGAACGTTCTGGTATGGCTACACCTTC. Translation gives CASSLGAGVGTFWYGYTF.

The V call is TRBV14, the J call TRBJ2-3; a weak D match, TRBD1 (6 bases). This CDR3 has 14 residues. Germline lookup yields CDR1 SGHDN and CDR2 FVKESK. V dropped 1 base and J dropped 4 bases, with 9 bases sitting between them. Here the CDR3 DNA reads TGTGCCAGCAGCCAAGTGACAGGAGCAGATACGCAGTATTTT. It translates to CASSQVTGADTQYF.

This sequence joins TRBV18 and TRBJ2-5, with D unresolved. The J call may be faulty, since TRBJ2-7 better matches the DNA end. The germline gives CDR1 KGHSH, CDR2 LQKENI. This CDR3 has 13 residues. The CDR3 region is CASSPPWAPEQYF. DNA for the CDR3: TGTGCCAGCTCACCCCCGTGGGCCCCCGAGCAGTACTTC.

DNA of the CDR3: TGTGCCAGCAGCTTACCGGGACAGGGGAACACTGAAGCTTTCTTT. This encodes CASSLPGQGNTEAFF. V usage is TRBV7-8 and J usage is TRBJ1-1; TRBD1 aligns across 9 bases. Trimming cost V 2 bases and J 1 base; bases outside gene matches: 2. This CDR3 is built from 15 residues. Germline CDR1 is SGHVS and CDR2 is FQNEAQ.

The CDR3: CASSQFNQGFGKTEAFF. The CDR3 DNA reads TGCGCCAGCAGCCAATTCAACCAGGGGTTTGGCAAAACTGAAGCTTTCTTT. V usage is TRBV4-3 and J usage is TRBJ1-1; a possible D gene is TRBD1 (6 bases). From germline, CDR1 is LGHNA and CDR2 YSLEER. V dropped 2 bases and J dropped 5 bases, with 21 bases sitting between them. The CDR3 spans 17 residues.

Comment on this clone: The same CDR3 also results from other DNA sequences found in this sample. The genes are TRBV27 and TRBJ1-5; D is undetermined. V shed 6 bases and J shed 2 bases, with 8 bases lying between them. Germline values: CDR1 MNHEY, CDR2 SMNVEV (reference sequence). This CDR3 is 13 amino acids long. The DNA of the CDR3 is TGTGCCAGCAGCCCCGGGGGCAATCAGCCCCAGCATTTT. Translating it yields CASSPGGNQPQHF.

This CDR3 is CAWSVLAPPDTQYF. CDR3 nucleotides: TGTGCCTGGAGTGTACTAGCGCCCCCAGATACGCAGTATTTT. The rearrangement joins TRBV30 to TRBJ2-3, with 7 bases identical to TRBD2. V shed 0 bases and J 4 bases; nucleotides not matched to a gene: 4. Germline values: CDR1 GTSNPN, CDR2 SVGIG (reference sequence). The CDR3 is made up of 14 amino acids.

The V gene is TRBV5-6, the J gene TRBJ1-5; a weak D match, TRBD1 (6 bases). Germline CDR1 SGHDT, CDR2 YYEEEE. V shed 2 bases and J shed 5 bases, with 14 bases lying between them. The CDR3 extends over 15 amino acids. CDR3 in amino acids: CASSFLREGDQPQHF. The CDR3 DNA sequence: TGTGCCAGCAGCTTTTTACGGGAGGGGGATCAGCCCCAGCATTTT. Based on the CDR3 plus reference TRBV5-6 and TRBJ1-5, the full variable domain is DAGVTQSPTHLIKTRGQQVTLRCSPKSGHDTVSWYQQALGQGPQFIFQYYEEEERQRGNFPDRFSGHQFPNYSSELNVNALLLGDSALYLCASSFLREGDQPQHFGDGTRLSIL.

The chain couples TRBV27 to TRBJ1-1, with 8 bases matching TRBD1. CDR1 and CDR2 from the germline V gene are MNHEY and SMNVEV (reference sequence). The CDR3 is 16 residues long. Trimming removed 5 bases from V and 0 bases from J; junction bases left unmatched: 8. The CDR3 bases are TGTGCCAGCAGTCTACGGACAGGGAGTTTGAACACTGAAGCTTTCTTT. This encodes CASSLRTGSLNTEAFF.

This chain links TRBV11-1 with TRBJ2-5, with 8 bases aligning to TRBD2. The end of the DNA fits TRBJ2-7 better, so the J call may be wrong. CDR3 length: 14 amino acids. Germline lookup yields CDR1 SGHAT and CDR2 FQDESV (reference sequence). CDR3 amino acids: CASSSGTSHGEQYF. CDR3 sequence (DNA): TGTGCCAGCAGCTCCGGGACTAGTCACGGCGAGCAGTACTTC.